The 10 T cell receptor beta chains presented below share a single source sample, sequenced in a study of T cells after yellow fever vaccination. MiXCR, applied by TCRdb to the 5' RACE reads, yields one record per CDR3 protein. Among about 340,000 distinct CDR3 sequences listed, under 15% were seen once. The sequencing used CD4+ T cells sorted from PBMCs, collected 15 days after the yellow fever booster vaccination. The receptors were gathered from a man in his late teens or twenties who received the YFV17D yellow fever vaccine.

The genes are TRBV20-1 and TRBJ1-5; 8 bases map to TRBD1. The V gene end was trimmed by 6 bases and the J gene end by 4 bases; junction bases not matched to a gene: 5. CDR1 DFQATT and CDR2 SNEGSKA come from the germline V gene (reference sequence). The CDR3 sequence is 13 residues long. The CDR3 sequence: CSAPTGANQPQHF. CDR3 bases: TGCAGTGCGCCGACAGGGGCTAATCAGCCCCAGCATTTT.

This clonotype has just a few counts. V is TRBV7-2 and J is TRBJ1-3, with D tentatively TRBD1 (5 bases). V lost 0 bases, J lost 1 base, and 7 bases lay in between. The CDR3 sequence is 15 residues long. CDR1 is SGHTA and CDR2 is FQGNSA in the germline V gene. In nucleotides, the CDR3 is TGTGCCAGCAGCTTAGCGGCAGGGTCTGGAAACACCATATATTTT. Residues: CASSLAAGSGNTIYF. Filled out from reference TRBV7-2 and TRBJ1-3, the complete variable domain reads GAGVSQSPSNKVTEKGKDVELRCDPISGHTALYWYRQSLGQGLEFLIYFQGNSAPDKSGLPSDRFSAERTGGSVSTLTIQRTQQEDSAVYLCASSLAAGSGNTIYFGEGSWLTVV.

This clonotype was found a few times. The chain couples TRBV4-2 to TRBJ2-6, with unresolved D. This CDR3 has 17 residues. Per the germline V gene, CDR1 is LGHNA and CDR2 is YNFKEQ. V gave up 1 base and J gave up 0 bases, with 10 bases separating them. The CDR3 DNA reads as TGTGCCAGCAGCCAAGTCGCGGCGAGCTCTGGGGCCAACGTCCTGACTTTC. Protein: CASSQVAASSGANVLTF.

This rearrangement joins TRBV27 to TRBJ2-7; TRBD1 aligns across 7 bases. The germline CDR1 and CDR2 sequences are MNHEY and SMNVEV (reference sequence). V was pared by 2 bases and J by 2 bases, with 3 bases of the junction left unmatched. The length of the CDR3 is 14 residues. For the CDR3, the DNA is TGTGCCAGCAGTTTAAGGCAGGGGGCCTACGAGCAGTACGTC. Protein: CASSLRQGAYEQYV.

The rearrangement joins TRBV7-9 to TRBJ1-5; 8 bases are shared with TRBD1. The CDR3 contains 16 residues. Trimming took 5 bases from V and 9 from J; bases not matched to a gene: 15. Looked up from germline, CDR1 is SEHNR and CDR2 is FQNEAQ (reference sequence). In DNA form, the CDR3 reads TGTGCCAGCAGCCAGTCCGGGACAGGCGCCTACGGGCCCCAGCATTTT. It translates to CASSQSGTGAYGPQHF.

The chain carries TRBV29-1 and TRBJ2-5, with D possibly being TRBD1 (6 bases). The V gene lost 7 bases and the J gene lost 3 bases, with 12 bases spanning the gap. The germline V gene has CDR1 SQVTM and CDR2 ANQGSEA. The length of the CDR3 is 12 residues. CDR3 loop: CSARTDEETQYF. The CDR3 DNA follows: TGCAGCGCCCGGACAGATGAAGAGACCCAGTACTTC.

This clonotype was counted a few times. V usage is TRBV29-1 and J usage is TRBJ1-1, with D tentatively TRBD1 (5 bases). This CDR3 is 13 amino acids long. The germline CDR1 and CDR2 sequences are SQVTM and ANQGSEA. V lost 5 bases, J lost 1 base, and 11 bases lay in between. The CDR3 nucleotides are TGCAGCGTTACCGGGACCCAGAACACTGAAGCTTTCTTT. Its protein product is CSVTGTQNTEAFF.

J is TRBJ1-1 and V is TRBV20-1; no clear D. Trimming removed 2 bases at V and 8 bases at J, with 12 bases between. Germline V lookup: CDR1 DFQATT, CDR2 SNEGSKA (reference sequence). The CDR3 is 12 amino acids. The CDR3 sequence: CSARRFVREAFF. CDR3 in DNA: TGCAGTGCTAGAAGGTTCGTCAGGGAAGCTTTCTTT.

The chain combines TRBV18 with TRBJ2-3; 8 bases fit TRBD2. CDR1 KGHSH and CDR2 LQKENI come from the germline V gene. Trimming took 3 bases from V and 2 from J; bases not matched to a gene: 10. The CDR3 covers 17 residues. The CDR3 is CASSPVEISGNTDTQYF. The DNA of the CDR3 is TGTGCCAGCTCACCGGTAGAGATTAGCGGGAACACAGATACGCAGTATTTT.

This clonotype was picked up a small number of times. The chain is built from TRBV2 and TRBJ2-5, with TRBD2 matching 10 bases. There are 15 residues in the CDR3. Germline assignment: CDR1 SNHLY and CDR2 FYNNEI. Trimming took 4 bases from V and 4 from J; bases not matched to a gene: 6. CDR3: CASSAAGGPAETQYF. In DNA form, the CDR3 reads TGTGCCAGCAGTGCAGCGGGGGGGCCAGCAGAGACCCAGTACTTC.